The 6 T cell receptor beta chains reported below all come from one sample, sequenced in a study of blood T cell repertoires in COVID-19. TCRdb's copy holds only in-frame clones and misses some; the assay was immunoSEQ multiplex PCR. Altogether more than 110,000 clones are present, roughly 85% being singletons, with the ten largest covering roughly 2.9%. Sequencing was carried out using peripheral blood. These receptors came from a man aged 45 to 65 with acute or convalescent COVID-19.

The rearrangement uses TRBV11-2 and TRBJ2-3; tentatively, D is TRBD2 (5 bases). V shed 1 base and J shed 2 bases, with 16 bases lying between them. The length of the CDR3 is 17 residues. Looked up from germline, CDR1 is SGHAT and CDR2 is FQNNGV. The CDR3 bases are TGTGCCAGCAGCTTAGTTCGTAATAGCGCACACACAGATACGCAGTATTTT. Its translation: CASSLVRNSAHTDTQYF.

The chain recombines TRBV28 with TRBJ1-1, with a possible D match to TRBD1 (5 bases). CDR3 length: 13 amino acids. Germline CDR1 is MDHEN and CDR2 is SYDVKM. V was trimmed by 8 bases and J by 1 base, leaving 11 bases between them. CDR3 DNA: TGTGCCAGCTGGGGCACATCGAACACTGAAGCTTTCTTT. Translated, it gives CASWGTSNTEAFF.

Concerning this clone: Distinct nucleotide sequences in the sample also encode this CDR3. The chain uses TRBV30 and TRBJ1-1; D gene ambiguous. Germline values: CDR1 GTSNPN, CDR2 SVGIG (reference sequence). The CDR3 spans 13 residues. V lost 3 bases and J 3 bases, leaving 11 bases between the germline ends. DNA for the CDR3: TGTGCCTGGAGCCCAACCGGGGACACTGAAGCTTTCTTT. This sequence encodes CAWSPTGDTEAFF.

This chain links TRBV27 with TRBJ2-5, with 8 bases identical to TRBD1. J gave up 4 bases and V 5 bases, and 6 bases lay outside the gene matches. The CDR3 is 14 amino acids. Looked up from germline, CDR1 is MNHEY and CDR2 is SMNVEV (reference sequence). The CDR3, as DNA: TGTGCCAGCAGTATCGGACAGGGTCGAGAGACCCAGTACTTC. Translated, it gives CASSIGQGRETQYF.

V and J are TRBV15 and TRBJ2-1; 10 bases map to TRBD1. The CDR3 covers 15 residues. Germline values: CDR1 LNHNV, CDR2 YYDKDF (reference sequence). With V trimmed by 4 bases and J by 1 base, 1 base remained unmatched. CDR3 in amino acids: CATSKDRGSYNEQFF. CDR3 coding DNA: TGTGCCACCAGCAAGGACAGGGGGTCCTACAATGAGCAGTTCTTC.

J is TRBJ1-6 and V is TRBV6-5; D is undetermined. The V and J ends lost 6 bases and 9 bases respectively, with 12 bases between them. Germline V gene lookup returns CDR1 MNHEY and CDR2 SVGAGI. The CDR3 consists of 13 residues. This CDR3 reads CASSTPILSPLHF. As DNA, the CDR3 is TGTGCCAGCAGCACACCGATTCTTTCACCCCTCCACTTT.